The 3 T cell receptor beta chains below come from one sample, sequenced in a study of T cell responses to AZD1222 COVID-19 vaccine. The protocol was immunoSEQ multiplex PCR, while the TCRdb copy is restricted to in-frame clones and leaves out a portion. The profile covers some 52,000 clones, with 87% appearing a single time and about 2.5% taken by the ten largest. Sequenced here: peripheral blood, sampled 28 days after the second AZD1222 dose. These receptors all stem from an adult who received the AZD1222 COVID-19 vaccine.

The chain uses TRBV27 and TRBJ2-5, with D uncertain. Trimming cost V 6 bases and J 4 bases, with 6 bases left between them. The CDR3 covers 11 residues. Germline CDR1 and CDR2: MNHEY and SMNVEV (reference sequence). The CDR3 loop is CASRVRETQYF. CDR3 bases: TGTGCCAGCAGAGTCCGAGAGACCCAGTACTTC.

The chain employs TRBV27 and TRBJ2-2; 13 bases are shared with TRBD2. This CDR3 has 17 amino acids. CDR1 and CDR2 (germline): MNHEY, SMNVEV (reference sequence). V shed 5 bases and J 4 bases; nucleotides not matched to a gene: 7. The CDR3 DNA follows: TGTGCCAGCAGTCCCCGACTAGCGGGAGGCACCACCGGGGAGCTGTTTTTT. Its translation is CASSPRLAGGTTGELFF.

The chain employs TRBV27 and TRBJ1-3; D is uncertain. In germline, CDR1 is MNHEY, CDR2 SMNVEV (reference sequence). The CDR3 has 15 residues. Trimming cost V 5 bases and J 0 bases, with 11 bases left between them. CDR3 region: CASSPRGSSGNTIYF. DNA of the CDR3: TGTGCCAGCAGTCCCCGCGGCAGCTCTGGAAACACCATATATTTT.